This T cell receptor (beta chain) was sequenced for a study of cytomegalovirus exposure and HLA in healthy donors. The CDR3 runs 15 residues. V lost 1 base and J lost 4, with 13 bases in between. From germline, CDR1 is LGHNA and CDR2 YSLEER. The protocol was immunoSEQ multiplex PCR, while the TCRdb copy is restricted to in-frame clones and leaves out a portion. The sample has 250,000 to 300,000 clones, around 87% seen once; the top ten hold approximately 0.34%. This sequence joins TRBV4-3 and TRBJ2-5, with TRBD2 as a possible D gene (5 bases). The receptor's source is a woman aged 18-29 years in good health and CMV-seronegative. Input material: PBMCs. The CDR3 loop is CASSQVRGGLETQYF. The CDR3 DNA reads TGCGCCAGCAGCCAAGTCCGAGGAGGTCTAGAGACCCAGTACTTC.